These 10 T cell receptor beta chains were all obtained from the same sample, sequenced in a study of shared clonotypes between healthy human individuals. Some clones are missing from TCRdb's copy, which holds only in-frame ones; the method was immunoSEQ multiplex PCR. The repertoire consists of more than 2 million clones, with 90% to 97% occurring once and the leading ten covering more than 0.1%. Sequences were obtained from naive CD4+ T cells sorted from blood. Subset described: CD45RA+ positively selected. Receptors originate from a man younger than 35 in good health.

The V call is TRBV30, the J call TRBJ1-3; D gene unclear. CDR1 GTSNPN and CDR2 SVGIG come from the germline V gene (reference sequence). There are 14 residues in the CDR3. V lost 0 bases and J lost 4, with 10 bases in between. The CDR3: CAWSVSQIGNTIYF. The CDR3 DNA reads TGTGCCTGGAGTGTATCACAGATCGGAAACACCATATATTTT.

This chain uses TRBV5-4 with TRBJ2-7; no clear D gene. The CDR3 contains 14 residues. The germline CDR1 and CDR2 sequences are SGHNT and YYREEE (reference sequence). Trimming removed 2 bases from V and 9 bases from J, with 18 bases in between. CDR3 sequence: CASSLEQQKGSQYF. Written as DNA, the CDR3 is TGTGCCAGCAGCTTAGAACAGCAAAAGGGTTCGCAGTACTTC.

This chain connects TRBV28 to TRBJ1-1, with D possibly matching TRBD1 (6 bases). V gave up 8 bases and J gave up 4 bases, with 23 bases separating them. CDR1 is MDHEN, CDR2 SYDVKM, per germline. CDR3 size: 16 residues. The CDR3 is CASLLGGRPTFTEAFF. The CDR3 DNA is TGTGCCAGCTTGCTAGGGGGGAGGCCCACCTTCACTGAAGCTTTCTTT.

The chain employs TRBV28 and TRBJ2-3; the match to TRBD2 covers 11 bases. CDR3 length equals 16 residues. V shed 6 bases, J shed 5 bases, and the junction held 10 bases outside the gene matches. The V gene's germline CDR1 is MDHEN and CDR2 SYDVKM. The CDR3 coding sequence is TGTGCCAGCAGCGCATCTAGCGGGGGGCCAGGAGATACGCAGTATTTT. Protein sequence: CASSASSGGPGDTQYF.

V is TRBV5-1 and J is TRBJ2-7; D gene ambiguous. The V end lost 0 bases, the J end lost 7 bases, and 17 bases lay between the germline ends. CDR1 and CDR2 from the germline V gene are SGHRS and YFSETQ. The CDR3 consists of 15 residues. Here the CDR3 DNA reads TGCGCCAGCAGCTTGGGGGCCAATAGTCTGGAAGAGCAGTACTTC. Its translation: CASSLGANSLEEQYF.

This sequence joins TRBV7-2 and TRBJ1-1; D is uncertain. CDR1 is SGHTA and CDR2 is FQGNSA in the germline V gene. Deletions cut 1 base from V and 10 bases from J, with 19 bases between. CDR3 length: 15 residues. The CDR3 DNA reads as TGTGCCAGCAGCTTAGACTCGGCCAGCCCACTGGGAGCTTTCTTT. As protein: CASSLDSASPLGAFF. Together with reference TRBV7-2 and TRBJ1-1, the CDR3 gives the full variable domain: GAGVSQSPSNKVTEKGKDVELRCDPISGHTALYWYRQSLGQGLEFLIYFQGNSAPDKSGLPSDRFSAERTGGSVSTLTIQRTQQEDSAVYLCASSLDSASPLGAFFGQGTRLTVV.

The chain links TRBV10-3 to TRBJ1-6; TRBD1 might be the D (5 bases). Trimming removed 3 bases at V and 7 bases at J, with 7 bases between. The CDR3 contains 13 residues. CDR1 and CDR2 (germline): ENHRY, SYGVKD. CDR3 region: CAISDRENSPLHF. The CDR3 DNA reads TGTGCCATCAGTGACAGGGAGAATTCACCCCTCCACTTT.

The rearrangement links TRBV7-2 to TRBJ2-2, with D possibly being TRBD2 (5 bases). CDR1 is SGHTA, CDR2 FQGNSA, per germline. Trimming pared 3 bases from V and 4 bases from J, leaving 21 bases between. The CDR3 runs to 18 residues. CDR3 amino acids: CASSFPRTVRRGTGELFF. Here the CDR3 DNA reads TGTGCCAGCAGCTTCCCGAGGACTGTACGTCGTGGCACCGGGGAGCTGTTTTTT.

Here the CDR3 reads CASSLSRGNTEAFF. CDR3 coding DNA: TGTGCCAGCAGCTTAAGTAGGGGGAACACTGAAGCTTTCTTT. The rearrangement links TRBV11-2 to TRBJ1-1, with D perhaps matching TRBD1 (5 bases). The CDR3 sequence is 14 residues long. Trimming cost V 2 bases and J 1 base, with 8 bases left between them. Germline V gene sequence: CDR1 SGHAT, CDR2 FQNNGV.

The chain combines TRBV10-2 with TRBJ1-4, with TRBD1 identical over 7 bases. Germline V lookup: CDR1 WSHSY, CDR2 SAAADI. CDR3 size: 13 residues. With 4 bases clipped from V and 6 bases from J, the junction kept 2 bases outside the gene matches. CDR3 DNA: TGCGCCAGCAGTGGGGGACAGTATGAAAAACTGTTTTTT. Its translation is CASSGGQYEKLFF.